What follows is one TCR beta chain and its context. This sample is part of a study of blood T cell repertoires in COVID-19. Study context: Sources were T cells, B-cell-depleted T cells, or PBMCs; the material itself was cDNA or gDNA.

Authors' processing steps: Estimation of nucleated cell counts relied on the amplification of reference gene primers. Profiled with immunoSEQ multiplex PCR; TCRdb holds only in-frame clones, not every one. That table gives V, J and clone size, and the DNA gave D and trimming. Here the sample spans around 150,000 clones, about four fifths being singletons. Recovered status applied to Cohort 3 donors who had two consecutive negative PCRs. It also applied to those with clearance or with symptom resolution. Sequencing was performed on PBMCs or T cells enriched from blood (not recorded which). The receptor's source is a woman in her fifties or sixties who had recovered from COVID-19.

This CDR3 is CASSGPGQVGEQYF. The CDR3, as DNA: TGTGCCAGCTCCGGACCGGGACAGGTTGGAGAGCAGTACTTC. The chain combines TRBV27 with TRBJ2-7; 8 bases are shared with TRBD1. The CDR3 is 14 residues long. The V gene end was trimmed by 8 bases and the J gene end by 7 bases; junction bases not matched to a gene: 13. Germline loops: CDR1 MNHEY, CDR2 SMNVEV (reference sequence).